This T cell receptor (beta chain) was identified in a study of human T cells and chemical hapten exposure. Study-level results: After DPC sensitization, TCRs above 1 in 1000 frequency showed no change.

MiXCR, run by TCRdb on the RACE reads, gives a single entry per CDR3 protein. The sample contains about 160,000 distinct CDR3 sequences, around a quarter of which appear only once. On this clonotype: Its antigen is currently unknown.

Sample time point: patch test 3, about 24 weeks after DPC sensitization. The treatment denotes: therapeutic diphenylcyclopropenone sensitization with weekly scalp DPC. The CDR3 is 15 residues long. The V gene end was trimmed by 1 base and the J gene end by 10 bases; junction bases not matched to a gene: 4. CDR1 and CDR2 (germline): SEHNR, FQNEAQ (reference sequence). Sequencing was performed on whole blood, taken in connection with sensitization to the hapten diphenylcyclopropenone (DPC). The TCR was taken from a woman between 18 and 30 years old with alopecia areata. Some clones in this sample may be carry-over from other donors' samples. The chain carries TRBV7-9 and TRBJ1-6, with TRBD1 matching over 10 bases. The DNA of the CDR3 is TGTGCCAGCAGCTTAGGGGACAGGGGAGGGTCACCCCTCCACTTT. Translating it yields CASSLGDRGGSPLHF.